The source of this TCR beta chain is a study of brain T cells in children with intractable seizures. The sequenced cases were selected for having the highest brain T cell transcript signatures. Pre-surgery treatment included at least one anti-epileptic drug. The repertoire was sequenced with immunoSEQ multiplex PCR; TCRdb's copy has only in-frame clones and lacks some. The sample consists of 110,000 or so clones, roughly 92% of them appearing once. This CDR3 has 15 residues. V shed 1 base, J shed 1 base, and the junction held 0 bases outside the gene matches. CDR1 and CDR2 (germline): LNHNV, YYDKDF (reference sequence). To note about this clone: Its antigen is unidentified.

Study results and limitations: Pre- and post-surgery blood differed in depth, so pre-surgery absences may be undersampling. Patients' HCMV serostatus was unknown; virus specificity rests on CDR3 similarity alone.

The material was peripheral blood, obtained at surgery. This chain connects TRBV15 to TRBJ2-3; 9 nucleotides agree with TRBD2. This clonotype was sampled from a boy in the first two years of life with hemimegalencephaly and intractable seizures. The CDR3 spells CATSRGLAGTDTQYF. The CDR3 nucleotides are TGTGCCACCAGCAGAGGACTAGCGGGCACAGATACGCAGTATTTT.